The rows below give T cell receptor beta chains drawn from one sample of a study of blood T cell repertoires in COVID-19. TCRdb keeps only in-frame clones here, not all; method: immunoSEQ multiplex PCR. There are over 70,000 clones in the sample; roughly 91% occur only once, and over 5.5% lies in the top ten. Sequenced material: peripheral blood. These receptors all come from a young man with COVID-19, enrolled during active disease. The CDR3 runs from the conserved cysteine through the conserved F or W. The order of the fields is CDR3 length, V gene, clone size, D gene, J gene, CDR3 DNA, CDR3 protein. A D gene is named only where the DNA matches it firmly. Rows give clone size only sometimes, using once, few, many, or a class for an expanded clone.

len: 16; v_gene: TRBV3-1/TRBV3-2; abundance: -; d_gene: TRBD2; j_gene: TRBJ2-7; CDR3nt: TGTGCCAGCAGCCAAGATCCAACTAGCGGGATCTACGAGCAGTACTTC; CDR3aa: CASSQDPTSGIYEQYF
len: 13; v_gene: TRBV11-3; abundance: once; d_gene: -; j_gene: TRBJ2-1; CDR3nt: TGTGCCAGCAGCTTCCTCGGGAACAATGAGCAGTTCTTC; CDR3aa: CASSFLGNNEQFF
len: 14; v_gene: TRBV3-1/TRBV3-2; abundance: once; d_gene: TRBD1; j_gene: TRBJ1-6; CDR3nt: TGTGCCAGCAGCCAAGTGACAGGGGGGAAACCCCTCCACTTT; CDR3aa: CASSQVTGGKPLHF
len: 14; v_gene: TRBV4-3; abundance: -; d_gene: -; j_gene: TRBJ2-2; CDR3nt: TGCGCCGAGCAGGGCGGTAAGAACACCGGGGAGCTGTTTTTT; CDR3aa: CAEQGGKNTGELFF
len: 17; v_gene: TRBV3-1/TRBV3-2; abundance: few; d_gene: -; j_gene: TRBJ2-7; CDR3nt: TGTGCCAGCAGCCAAGACTTCGGGTCCCACGGTTCTTACGAGCAGTACTTC; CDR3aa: CASSQDFGSHGSYEQYF
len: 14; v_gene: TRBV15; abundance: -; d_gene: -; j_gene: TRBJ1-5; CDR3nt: TGTGCCACCAGCAGAGAGTCAGAGGATCAGCCCCAGCATTTT; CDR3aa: CATSRESEDQPQHF
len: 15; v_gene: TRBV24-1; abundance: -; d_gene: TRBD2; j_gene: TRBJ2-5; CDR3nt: TGTGCCACCAGTGACCGGACTAGCGGGAGGGAGACCCAGTACTTC; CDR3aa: CATSDRTSGRETQYF
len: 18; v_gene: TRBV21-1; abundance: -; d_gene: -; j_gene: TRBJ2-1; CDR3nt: TGTGCCAGCAGCAAAGGGCCATTATGTGCCAGGGGCTACAATGAGCAGTTCTTC; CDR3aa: CASSKGPLCARGYNEQFF
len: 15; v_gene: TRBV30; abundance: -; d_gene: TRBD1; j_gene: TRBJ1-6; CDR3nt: TGTGCCTGGAGTAACCGACAGGGCCCTGGGTCACCCCTCCACTTT; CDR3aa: CAWSNRQGPGSPLHF
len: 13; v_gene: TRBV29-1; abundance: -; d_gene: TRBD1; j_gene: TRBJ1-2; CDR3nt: TGCAGCGCCGGGGACAGGGGCATCTATGGCTACACCTTC; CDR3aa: CSAGDRGIYGYTF
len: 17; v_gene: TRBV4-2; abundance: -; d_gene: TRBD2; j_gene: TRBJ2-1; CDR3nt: TGTGCCAGCAGCCAAGAAACCGGGACTACCAACCTCAATGAGCAGTTCTTC; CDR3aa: CASSQETGTTNLNEQFF
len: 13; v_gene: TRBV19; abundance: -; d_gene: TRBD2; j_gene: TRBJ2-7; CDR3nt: TGTGCCAGTAGTCAAACTAGCGTTTACGAGCAGTACTTC; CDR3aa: CASSQTSVYEQYF
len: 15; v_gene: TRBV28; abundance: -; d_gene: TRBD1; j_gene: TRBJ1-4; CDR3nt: TGTGCCAGCAGGCTAACAGGGGATACTAATGAAAAACTGCTTTTT; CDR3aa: CASRLTGDTNEKLLF
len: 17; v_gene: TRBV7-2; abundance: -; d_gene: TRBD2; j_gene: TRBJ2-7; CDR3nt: TGTGCCAGCAGCCCACAACCACTAGCGGGCACTCTCTACGAGCAGTACTTC; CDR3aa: CASSPQPLAGTLYEQYF
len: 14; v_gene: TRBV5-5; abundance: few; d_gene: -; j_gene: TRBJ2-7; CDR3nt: TGTGCCAGCAGCTTGGGTGCCTACGCGAACGAGCAGTACTTC; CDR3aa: CASSLGAYANEQYF
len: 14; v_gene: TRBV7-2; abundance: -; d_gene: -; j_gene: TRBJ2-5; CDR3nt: TGTGCCAGCAGCTTAGCGTCCGGGCAAGAGACCCAGTACTTC; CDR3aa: CASSLASGQETQYF
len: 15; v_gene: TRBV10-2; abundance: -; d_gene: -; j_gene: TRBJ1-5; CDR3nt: TGCGCCAGCAGTGAGGAGGGACTTAGCAATCAGCCCCAGCATTTT; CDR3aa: CASSEEGLSNQPQHF
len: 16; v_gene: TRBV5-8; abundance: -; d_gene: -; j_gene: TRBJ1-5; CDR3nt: TGTGCCAGCAGCTTGCTGGACAGATGGGGCAATCAGCCCCAGCATTTT; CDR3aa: CASSLLDRWGNQPQHF
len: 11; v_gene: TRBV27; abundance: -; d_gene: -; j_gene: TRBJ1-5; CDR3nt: TGTGCCAGCAGTTCGAATCAGCCCCAGCATTTT; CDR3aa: CASSSNQPQHF
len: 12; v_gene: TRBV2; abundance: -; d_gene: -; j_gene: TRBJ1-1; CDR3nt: TGTGCCAGCAGTGAACAGGGTCCTGAAGCTTTCTTT; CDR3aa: CASSEQGPEAFF
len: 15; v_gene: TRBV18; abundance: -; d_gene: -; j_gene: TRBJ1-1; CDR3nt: TGTGCCAGCTCATCAGGTGTCTTCATGAACACTGAAGCTTTCTTT; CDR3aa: CASSSGVFMNTEAFF
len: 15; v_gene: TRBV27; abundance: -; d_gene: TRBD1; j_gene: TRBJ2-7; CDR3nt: TGTGCCAGCAGTCGGAAGGGACAGGGCACCTACGAGCAGTACTTC; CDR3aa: CASSRKGQGTYEQYF
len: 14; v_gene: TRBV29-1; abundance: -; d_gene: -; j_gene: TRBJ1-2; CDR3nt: TGCAGCACTTCCCCCCCGTGGGCTGGCTATGGCTACACCTTC; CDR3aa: CSTSPPWAGYGYTF
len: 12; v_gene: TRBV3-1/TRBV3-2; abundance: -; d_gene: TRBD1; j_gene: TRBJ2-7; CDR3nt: TGTGCCAGCAGCCATGGGACAGGGCAGCTGTACTTC; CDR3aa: CASSHGTGQLYF
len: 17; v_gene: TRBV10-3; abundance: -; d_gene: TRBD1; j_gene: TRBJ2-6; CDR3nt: TGTGCCATCAGTGCCGCACAGGGGGTTTCTGGGGCCAACGTCCTGACTTTC; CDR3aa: CAISAAQGVSGANVLTF
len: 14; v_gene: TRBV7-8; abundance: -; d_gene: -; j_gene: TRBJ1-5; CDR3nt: TGTGCCAGCAGCAGGGGATATAGCAATCAGCCCCAGCATTTT; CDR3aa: CASSRGYSNQPQHF
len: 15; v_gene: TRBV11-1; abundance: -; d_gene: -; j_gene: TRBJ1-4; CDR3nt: TGTGCCAGCAGCCCAGGGTTTGCAACTAATGAAAAACTGTTTTTT; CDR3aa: CASSPGFATNEKLFF
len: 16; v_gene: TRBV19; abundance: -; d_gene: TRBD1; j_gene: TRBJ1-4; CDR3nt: TGTGCCAGTAGTATAGTTACCGGACAGGGGCACGAAAAACTGTTTTTT; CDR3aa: CASSIVTGQGHEKLFF
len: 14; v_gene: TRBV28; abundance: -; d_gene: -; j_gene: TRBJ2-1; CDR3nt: TGTGCCAGCAGTTTGGTAGAGATCGGCAATGAGCAGTTCTTC; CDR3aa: CASSLVEIGNEQFF
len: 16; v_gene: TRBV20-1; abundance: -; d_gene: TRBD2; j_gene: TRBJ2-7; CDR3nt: TGCAGTGCTAGTTGGCTAGCGGGAGGGGGGTCCTACGAGCAGTACTTC; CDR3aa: CSASWLAGGGSYEQYF
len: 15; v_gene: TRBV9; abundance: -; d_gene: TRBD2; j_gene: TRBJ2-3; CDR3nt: TGTGCCAGCAGGCGGGGGGAGGGCCTGACAGATACGCAGTATTTT; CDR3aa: CASRRGEGLTDTQYF
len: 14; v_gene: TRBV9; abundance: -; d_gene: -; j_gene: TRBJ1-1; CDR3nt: TGTGCCAGCAGCGTAGAGATCCGGGACACTGAAGCTTTCTTT; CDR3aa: CASSVEIRDTEAFF
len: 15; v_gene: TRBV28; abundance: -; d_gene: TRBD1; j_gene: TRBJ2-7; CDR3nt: TGTGCCAGCAGTTTAGGCGAGACAGGGACCTACGAGCAGTACTTC; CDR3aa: CASSLGETGTYEQYF
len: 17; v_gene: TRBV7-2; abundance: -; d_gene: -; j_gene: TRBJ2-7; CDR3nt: TGTGCCAGCAGCTTAGATTTCGTCGGGGAATCGTCCTACGAGCAGTACTTC; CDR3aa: CASSLDFVGESSYEQYF
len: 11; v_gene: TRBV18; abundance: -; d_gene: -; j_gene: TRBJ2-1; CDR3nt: TGTGCCAGCTCACGCGAGGTTGAGCAGTTCTTC; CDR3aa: CASSREVEQFF
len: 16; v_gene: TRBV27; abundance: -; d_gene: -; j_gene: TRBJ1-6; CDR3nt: TGTGCCAGCAGTTTACGGGGCGGGGTTAACAATTCACCCCTCCACTTT; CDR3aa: CASSLRGGVNNSPLHF
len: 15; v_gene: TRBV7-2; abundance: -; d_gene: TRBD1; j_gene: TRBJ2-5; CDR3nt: TGTGCCAGCAGCTTAGGCGGCAGGGGGCAAGAGACCCAGTACTTC; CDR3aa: CASSLGGRGQETQYF
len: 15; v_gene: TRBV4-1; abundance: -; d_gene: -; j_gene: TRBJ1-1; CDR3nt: TGCGCCAGCAGCCAAGAAGGATCCGGGAGGAGTGAAGCTTTCTTT; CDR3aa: CASSQEGSGRSEAFF
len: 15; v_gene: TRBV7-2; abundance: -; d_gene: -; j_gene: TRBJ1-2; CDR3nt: TGTGCCAGCAGCCCCCAGTCCAAGGCTAGCTATGGCTACACCTTC; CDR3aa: CASSPQSKASYGYTF
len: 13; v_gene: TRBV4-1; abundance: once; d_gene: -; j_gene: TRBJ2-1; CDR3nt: TGCGCCAGCAGCAAAACAGGGTCCGATGAGCAGTTCTTC; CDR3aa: CASSKTGSDEQFF
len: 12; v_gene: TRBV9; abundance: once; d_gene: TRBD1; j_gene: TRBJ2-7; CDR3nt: TGTGCCAGCAGCGGGACAGGGCCCGAGCAGTACTTC; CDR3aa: CASSGTGPEQYF
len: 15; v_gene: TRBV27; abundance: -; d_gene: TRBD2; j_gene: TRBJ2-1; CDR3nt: TGTGCCAGCAGTTCCACCAGCGGGAGGGTGTATGAGCAGTTCTTC; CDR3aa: CASSSTSGRVYEQFF
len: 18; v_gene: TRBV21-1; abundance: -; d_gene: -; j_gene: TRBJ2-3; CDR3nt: TGTGCCAGCAGCATTTTCGGGCCACTAGCGGGAGTAGCAGATACGCAGTATTTT; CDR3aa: CASSIFGPLAGVADTQYF
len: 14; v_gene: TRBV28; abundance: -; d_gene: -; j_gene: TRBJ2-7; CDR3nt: TGTGCCAGCAGTCCCCCCTCCGGGGGATGGGAGCAGTACTTC; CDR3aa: CASSPPSGGWEQYF
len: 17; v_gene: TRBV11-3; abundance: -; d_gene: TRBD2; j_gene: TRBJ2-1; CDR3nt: TGTGCCAGCAGCTTAGGGGCCGGGGCGGGAGAACTGAATGAGCAGTTCTTC; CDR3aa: CASSLGAGAGELNEQFF
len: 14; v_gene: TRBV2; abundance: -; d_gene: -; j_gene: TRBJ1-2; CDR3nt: TGTGCCAGCAGTGAAGGCAGGGCTAACTATGGCTACACCTTC; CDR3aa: CASSEGRANYGYTF
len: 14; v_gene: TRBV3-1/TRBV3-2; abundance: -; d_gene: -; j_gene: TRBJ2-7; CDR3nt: TGTGCCAGCAGCCAAGAAGCGGACCCAGACGAGCAGTACTTC; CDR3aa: CASSQEADPDEQYF
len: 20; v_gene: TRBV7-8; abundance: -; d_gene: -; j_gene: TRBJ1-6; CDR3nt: TGTGCCAGCAGCTTAGACACCGGAGAGACTCTGAGCTCCTATAATTCACCCCTCCACTTT; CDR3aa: CASSLDTGETLSSYNSPLHF
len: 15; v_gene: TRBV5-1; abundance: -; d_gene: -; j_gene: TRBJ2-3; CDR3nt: TGCGCCAGCAGCTTGGAGCGGTCACGCACAGATACGCAGTATTTT; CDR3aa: CASSLERSRTDTQYF
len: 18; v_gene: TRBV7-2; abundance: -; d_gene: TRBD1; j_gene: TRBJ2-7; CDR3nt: TGTGCCAGCAGTCGAAACCCCCGGACAGGGCTATCTAACTACGAGCAGTACTTC; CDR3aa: CASSRNPRTGLSNYEQYF
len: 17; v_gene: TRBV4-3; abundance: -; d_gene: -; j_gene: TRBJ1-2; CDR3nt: TGCGCCAGCAGCCAAGCCCCCAACGTACAGCCAAACTATGGCTACACCTTC; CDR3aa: CASSQAPNVQPNYGYTF
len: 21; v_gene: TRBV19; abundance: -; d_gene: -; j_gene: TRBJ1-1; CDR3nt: TGTGCCAGTAGTCACAGGGAGCAGGGAAAAAGGTTAGTCCCCGAAAACACTGAAGCTTTCTTT; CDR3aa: CASSHREQGKRLVPENTEAFF
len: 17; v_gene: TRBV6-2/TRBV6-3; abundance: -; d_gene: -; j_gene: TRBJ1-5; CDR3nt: TGTGCCAGCAGTTACCACAAGCGGCAGGCATGGGATCAGCCCCAGCATTTT; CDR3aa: CASSYHKRQAWDQPQHF
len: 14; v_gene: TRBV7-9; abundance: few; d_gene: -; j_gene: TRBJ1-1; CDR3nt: TGTGCCAGCAGCGGAGACAGGAGGCGCACTGAAGCTTTCTTT; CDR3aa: CASSGDRRRTEAFF
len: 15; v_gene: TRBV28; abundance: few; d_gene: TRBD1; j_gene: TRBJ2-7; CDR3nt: TGTGCCAGCAGTTCCCACCTGGGACAGATCTACGAGCAGTACTTC; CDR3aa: CASSSHLGQIYEQYF
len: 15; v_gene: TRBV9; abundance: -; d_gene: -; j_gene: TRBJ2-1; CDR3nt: TGTGCCAGCTCGTCTAGCGCCGCTCGCTACAATGAGCAGTTCTTC; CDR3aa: CASSSSAARYNEQFF
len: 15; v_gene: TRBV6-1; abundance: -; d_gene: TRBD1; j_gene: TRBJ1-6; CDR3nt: TGTGCCAGCAGTGAATGGGACAGCCTTAATTCACCCCTCCACTTT; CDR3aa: CASSEWDSLNSPLHF
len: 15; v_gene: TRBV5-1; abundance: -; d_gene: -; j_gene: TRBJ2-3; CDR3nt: TGCGCCAGCAGCTTGACTCGGGGGAAAGTGGATACGCAGTATTTT; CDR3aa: CASSLTRGKVDTQYF
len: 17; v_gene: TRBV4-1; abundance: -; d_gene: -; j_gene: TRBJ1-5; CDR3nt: TGCGCCAGCAGCCACGGGAACGGAATCCTGAGCAATCAGCCCCAGCATTTT; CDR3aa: CASSHGNGILSNQPQHF